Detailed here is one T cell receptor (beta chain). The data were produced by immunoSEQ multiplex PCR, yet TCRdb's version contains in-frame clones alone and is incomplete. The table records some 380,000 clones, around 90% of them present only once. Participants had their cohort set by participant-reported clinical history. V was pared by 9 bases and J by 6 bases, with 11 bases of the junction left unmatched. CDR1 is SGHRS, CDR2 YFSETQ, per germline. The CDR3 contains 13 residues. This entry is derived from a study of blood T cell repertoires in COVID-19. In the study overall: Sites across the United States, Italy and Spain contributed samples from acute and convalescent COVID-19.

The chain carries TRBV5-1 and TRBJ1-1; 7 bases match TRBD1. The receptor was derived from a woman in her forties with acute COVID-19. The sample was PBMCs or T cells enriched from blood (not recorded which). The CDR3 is CATRTGLNAEAFF. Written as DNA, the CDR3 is TGCGCCACCCGGACAGGTCTTAACGCTGAAGCTTTCTTT.